These 18 T cell receptor beta chains came from one sample sequenced in a study of shared clonotypes between healthy human individuals. Using immunoSEQ multiplex PCR, the repertoire was profiled, and TCRdb retains in-frame clones only, with some absent. The sample includes some 2,500,000 clones, 92% of them seen just once. The sequencing sample was made of naive CD4+ T cells from PBMCs. Sample subset: CD45RA+ positively selected. These receptors were collected from a man between 18 and 29 years old in good health. Some clones in this sample may be carry-over from other donors' samples.

The V call is TRBV7-8, the J call TRBJ2-2; D possibly corresponds to TRBD2 (5 bases). Germline-derived CDR1 and CDR2 are SGHVS and FQNEAQ. V was pared by 7 bases and J by 7 bases, with 16 bases between. This CDR3 region has 14 residues. The CDR3 bases are TGTGCCAGCACTCGGGCCGAGGGATACGGGGAGCTGTTTTTT. Translation: CASTRAEGYGELFF.

This sequence joins TRBV5-8 and TRBJ1-4; D gene ambiguous. The ends were cut back, 4 bases at V and 5 bases at J, with 12 bases in the middle. Germline loops: CDR1 SGHTS, CDR2 YDEGEE. The CDR3 is 14 amino acids. In DNA, the CDR3 is TGTGCCAGCAGCAACGACCCTCCCAATGAAAAACTGTTTTTT. Residues: CASSNDPPNEKLFF. The full variable domain, in which reference TRBV5-8 and TRBJ1-4 provide the parts outside the CDR3, is EAGVTQSPTHLIKTRGQQATLRCSPISGHTSVYWYQQALGLGLQFLLWYDEGEERNRGNFPPRFSGRQFPNYSSELNVNALELEDSALYLCASSNDPPNEKLFFGSGTQLSVL.

V and J are TRBV28 and TRBJ2-7; 7 bases map to TRBD1. CDR1 and CDR2 from the germline V gene are MDHEN and SYDVKM. The CDR3 extends over 15 amino acids. V lost 5 bases to trimming and J lost 0 bases; unmatched junction nucleotides: 7. This CDR3 is CASSLGDRLSYEQYF. CDR3 nucleotides: TGTGCCAGCAGTCTCGGGGACAGACTCTCCTACGAGCAGTACTTC.

This clone was detected only once. The rearrangement uses TRBV10-2 and TRBJ1-5, with 7 bases that match TRBD1. Germline lookup yields CDR1 WSHSY and CDR2 SAAADI. V was clipped by 0 bases and J by 4 bases; unmatched bases: 12. This CDR3 has 18 residues. DNA for the CDR3: TGCGCCAGCAGTGAGTCGACAGGGCAGGGCCGGAAAAATCAGCCCCAGCATTTT. The encoded protein is CASSESTGQGRKNQPQHF.

This rearrangement joins TRBV7-9 to TRBJ2-7, with 10 bases aligning to TRBD1. J gave up 6 bases and V 6 bases, and 11 bases lay outside the gene matches. The CDR3 totals 15 residues. Germline V gene data show CDR1 as SEHNR and CDR2 as FQNEAQ (reference sequence). The DNA of the CDR3 is TGTGCCAGCAGGACCTCAGGGACAGGGGACGGCGAGCAGTACTTC. Its protein is CASRTSGTGDGEQYF.

This chain links TRBV15 with TRBJ2-3; 7 bases match TRBD1. CDR1 and CDR2 from the germline V gene are LNHNV and YYDKDF (reference sequence). Trimming cost V 2 bases and J 4 bases; bases outside gene matches: 6. This CDR3 spans 15 amino acids. The CDR3: CATSRPGQISDTQYF. CDR3 sequence (DNA): TGTGCCACCAGCAGACCGGGACAGATTTCAGATACGCAGTATTTT.

The chain carries TRBV28 and TRBJ1-2; D gene unclear. Germline V gene sequence: CDR1 MDHEN, CDR2 SYDVKM. The CDR3 extends over 12 amino acids. Trimming took 3 bases from V and 8 from J, leaving 10 bases between them. CDR3 nucleotides: TGTGCCAGCAGTTTCTATAGGGTCGGCTACACCTTC. Its protein product is CASSFYRVGYTF.

V and J are TRBV7-9 and TRBJ1-4; 8 bases are a match to TRBD1. CDR3 length equals 17 residues. CDR1 is SEHNR, CDR2 FQNEAQ, per germline (reference sequence). The J segment lost 0 bases and the V segment lost 1 base, leaving 4 bases of the junction unmatched. The chain's CDR3 is CASSLEDRVSTNEKLFF. DNA for the CDR3: TGTGCCAGCAGCTTAGAGGACAGGGTGTCAACTAATGAAAAACTGTTTTTT.

Comment on this clone: This specimen includes other DNA sequences encoding the same CDR3. The V and J genes are TRBV7-9 and TRBJ2-5; D gene ambiguous. V was pared by 6 bases and J by 4 bases, with 3 bases between. CDR1 and CDR2 from the germline V gene are SEHNR and FQNEAQ (reference sequence). This CDR3 has 10 residues. CDR3 in amino acids: CASSLETQYF. In nucleotides, the CDR3 is TGTGCCAGCAGTCTAGAGACCCAGTACTTC.

The chain is built from TRBV18 and TRBJ2-5; 7 positions match TRBD2. Trimming removed 0 bases from V and 2 bases from J; junction bases left unmatched: 9. The CDR3 sequence is 17 residues long. Per germline, CDR1 KGHSH and CDR2 LQKENI. As DNA, the CDR3 is TGTGCCAGCTCACCACCCCGGGGAGGGGCGCGGCAAGAGACCCAGTACTTC. This encodes CASSPPRGGARQETQYF.

The rearrangement links TRBV6-6 to TRBJ2-1; D is ambiguous. V lost 0 bases, J lost 4 bases, and 13 bases lay in between. The CDR3 covers 16 residues. From germline, CDR1 is MNHNY and CDR2 SVGAGI (reference sequence). CDR3 DNA: TGTGCCAGCAGTTACTCGACACCGACAATTTACAATGAGCAGTTCTTC. Amino acid sequence: CASSYSTPTIYNEQFF.

This rearrangement joins TRBV11-3 to TRBJ2-5; no reliable D call. V was shortened by 0 bases and J by 1 base, with 3 bases between the two germline ends. The length of the CDR3 is 13 residues. CDR1 and CDR2 from the germline V gene are SGHNT and YENEEA. CDR3 bases: TGTGCCAGCAGCTTAGAATTCCAAGAGACCCAGTACTTC. It codes for CASSLEFQETQYF.

On this clone: The sample contains more than one DNA sequence encoding this CDR3. The DNA of the CDR3 is TGTGCCAGCAGTTATAGTGGCCGAACTGAAGCTTTCTTT. The encoded protein is CASSYSGRTEAFF. The V gene is TRBV6-5, the J gene TRBJ1-1; the D is unclear. V lost 3 bases to trimming and J lost 5 bases, with 10 bases between them. The CDR3 runs 13 residues. CDR1 and CDR2 from the germline V gene are MNHEY and SVGAGI.

The gene calls are TRBV28 and TRBJ2-1, with a possible D match to TRBD2 (5 bases). The length of the CDR3 is 14 residues. Deletions cut 7 bases from V and 0 bases from J, with 10 bases between. Looked up from germline, CDR1 is MDHEN and CDR2 is SYDVKM. Here the CDR3 DNA reads TGTGCCAGCATCGACGGAGGCTCCTACAATGAGCAGTTCTTC. This codes for CASIDGGSYNEQFF. Supplemented by reference TRBV28 and TRBJ2-1, the full variable domain reads DVKVTQSSRYLVKRTGEKVFLECVQDMDHENMFWYRQDPGLGLRLIYFSYDVKMKEKGDIPEGYSVSREKKERFSLILESASTNQTSMYLCASIDGGSYNEQFFGPGTRLTVL.

V usage is TRBV9 and J usage is TRBJ1-2; 8 bases are shared with TRBD1. CDR1 and CDR2 (germline): SGDLS, YYNGEE. The CDR3 is made up of 16 amino acids. V trimming: 2 bases; J trimming: 6 bases; junction bases outside the gene matches: 12. CDR3 DNA sequence: TGTGCCAGCAGCGTTCACCCTCAGGGGGCCACGGATGGCTACACCTTC. Protein product: CASSVHPQGATDGYTF.

The chain recombines TRBV5-1 with TRBJ2-4; D is uncertain. The CDR3 consists of 16 residues. V was pared by 1 base and J by 8 bases, with 19 bases between. CDR1 and CDR2 from the germline V gene are SGHRS and YFSETQ. The CDR3 DNA reads TGCGCCAGCAGCTTGAACAGATATTCTGCTGGGGACATTCAGTACTTC. It yields the protein CASSLNRYSAGDIQYF.

This chain uses TRBV9 with TRBJ2-5; 7 bases are shared with TRBD2. The CDR3 contains 15 residues. V shed 3 bases and J 7 bases; nucleotides not matched to a gene: 12. In germline, CDR1 is SGDLS, CDR2 YYNGEE. The CDR3 DNA is TGTGCCAGCAGCGCATCGGGAGGACCTTGGACGACCCAGTACTTC. This translates into CASSASGGPWTTQYF.

Notes on this clone: At the DNA level, this CDR3 is encoded by other sequences in the same sample as well. This chain links TRBV28 with TRBJ1-2; maybe TRBD1 (6 bases). With 4 bases removed from V and 4 bases from J, the gap between germline ends came to 10 bases. From germline, CDR1 is MDHEN and CDR2 SYDVKM. CDR3 size: 13 residues. This chain's CDR3 is CASSSGQSYGYTF. CDR3 bases: TGTGCCAGCAGTTCCGGACAGTCCTATGGCTACACCTTC.